The 27 T cell receptor beta chains listed next were all sequenced from one sample in a study of identical twins. MiXCR, applied by TCRdb to the 5' RACE reads, yields one record per CDR3 protein. Altogether about 1.7 million distinct CDR3 sequences are present, about 30% being singletons, with the ten largest covering 0.25% to 0.3%. Specimen: cord blood. All receptors come from a newborn girl in good health.

This clonotype was seen only a few times. V gene TRBV20-1 combines with J gene TRBJ2-6; D remains ambiguous. Germline CDR1 reads DFQATT; CDR2 reads SNEGSKA (reference sequence). The CDR3 covers 12 residues. Trimming removed 7 bases from V and 0 bases from J, with 4 bases in between. DNA for the CDR3: TGCAGTGTCCCCTCTGGGGCCAACGTCCTGACTTTC. Encoded protein: CSVPSGANVLTF.

There are a few counts of this clonotype. V gene TRBV29-1 combines with J gene TRBJ2-7, with TRBD1 identical over 11 bases. Losses at the gene ends were 5 bases for V and 3 bases for J; bases not matched to a gene: 6. The CDR3 contains 14 residues. Looked up from germline, CDR1 is SQVTM and CDR2 is ANQGSEA. The CDR3 DNA follows: TGCAGCGTTTTCCCCGGGACAGGGGGCTACGAGCAGTACTTC. Its protein product is CSVFPGTGGYEQYF.

V gene TRBV7-9 combines with J gene TRBJ1-4, with 7 bases lining up with TRBD1. J lost 8 bases, V lost 5 bases, and 11 bases had no gene match. Germline CDR1 is SEHNR and CDR2 is FQNEAQ (reference sequence). This CDR3 has 15 amino acids. The CDR3 DNA reads as TGTGCCAGCAGCCCATTTGGGCAGGGGGTGGAAAAACTGTTTTTT. This encodes CASSPFGQGVEKLFF.

This clonotype was seen a few times. The chain employs TRBV13 and TRBJ1-2, with unresolved D. The CDR3 length is 13 residues. Germline CDR1 PRHDT, CDR2 FYEKMQ (reference sequence). The V end was cut by 6 bases, the J end by 7 bases, with 15 bases between. CDR3 DNA sequence: TGTGCCAGCAGTCGTAGGGTCCACTGTGGCTACACCTTC. Its protein product is CASSRRVHCGYTF.

This clonotype was counted only a few times. The CDR3 nucleotides read TGTGCCAGCAGTAATCACCAAGATACGCAGTATTTT. Amino acids: CASSNHQDTQYF. This chain uses TRBV12-3 or TRBV12-4 with TRBJ2-3; D remains ambiguous. The germline V and J ends were trimmed by 5 bases and 5 bases, with 8 bases remaining between them. CDR3 length equals 12 residues.

Only a few counts were recorded for this clonotype. The CDR3 sequence: CASSLGRGGEQYF. In nucleotides, the CDR3 is TGTGCCAGCAGCTTAGGTCGGGGCGGCGAGCAGTACTTC. V usage is TRBV11-2 and J usage is TRBJ2-7, with D perhaps assigned TRBD1 or TRBD2 (5 bases each). The CDR3 is 13 amino acids. Trimming took off 1 base at V and 6 bases at J, with 10 bases between the two ends. CDR1 SGHAT and CDR2 FQNNGV come from the germline V gene.

For the CDR3, the DNA is TGTGCCAGCAGCTTATTTCTCGGACATCCCCCTGTGGCGATAAATGAGCAGTTCTTC. Protein sequence: CASSLFLGHPPVAINEQFF. V is TRBV11-2 and J is TRBJ2-1, with D perhaps matching TRBD1 (5 bases). Germline loops: CDR1 SGHAT, CDR2 FQNNGV. CDR3 size: 19 residues. Trimming took 2 bases from V and 7 from J, leaving 27 bases between them.

This clonotype was seen a handful of times. The chain joins TRBV20-1 to TRBJ1-6, with D possibly being TRBD1 (5 bases). The CDR3 runs to 16 residues. With 3 bases removed from V and 6 bases from J, the gap between germline ends came to 18 bases. The germline gives CDR1 DFQATT, CDR2 SNEGSKA (reference sequence). The CDR3 loop reads CSARGFRGRTNSPLHF. The CDR3 DNA reads as TGCAGTGCTAGGGGTTTTAGGGGACGGACTAATTCACCCCTCCACTTT.

This chain connects TRBV5-5 to TRBJ2-1, with TRBD1 matching over 9 bases. The CDR3 consists of 18 residues. The ends lost 2 bases at V and 4 bases at J; junction bases unmatched: 13. Germline CDR1 and CDR2: SGHKS and YYEKEE (reference sequence). The CDR3 region is CASSLTGGRPRPYNEQFF. CDR3 DNA: TGTGCCAGCAGCTTAACAGGGGGCCGACCAAGACCGTACAATGAGCAGTTCTTC.

J is TRBJ2-5 and V is TRBV20-1; D is undetermined. Trimming left V 0 bases short and J 5 bases short, with 4 bases between. The CDR3 totals 11 residues. Germline assignment: CDR1 DFQATT and CDR2 SNEGSKA (reference sequence). CDR3: CSAREGETQYF. CDR3 DNA: TGCAGTGCTAGAGAGGGGGAGACCCAGTACTTC.

A few counts support this clonotype. The gene calls are TRBV28 and TRBJ2-1; 14 nucleotides line up with TRBD2. The CDR3 is made up of 16 amino acids. CDR1 and CDR2 from the germline V gene are MDHEN and SYDVKM. V lost 2 bases to trimming and J lost 8 bases; unmatched junction nucleotides: 5. CDR3 sequence reads: CASSLGLAGGMDEQFF. CDR3 DNA sequence: TGTGCCAGCAGTTTAGGACTAGCGGGAGGCATGGATGAGCAGTTCTTC.

This clonotype was recorded many times. The chain couples TRBV10-1 to TRBJ2-7; D remains unclear. Germline-derived CDR1 and CDR2 are WNHNN and SYGVQD (reference sequence). V was clipped by 0 bases and J by 3 bases, with 6 bases between them. This CDR3 is built from 13 residues. In nucleotides, the CDR3 is TGCGCCAGCAGTGAGTCGACTTTCTACGAGCAGTACTTC. Translating gives CASSESTFYEQYF.

Of note for this clonotype: This could be a read error, since a much larger clone is one nucleotide away. This rearrangement joins TRBV7-2 to TRBJ2-1; TRBD2 might be the D (5 bases). The CDR3 has 18 amino acids. Germline CDR1 and CDR2: SGHTA and FQGNSA. Between the trimmed V and J ends, which lost 3 bases and 4 bases, there was a span of 22 bases. CDR3 sequence: CASSLIVGEWRPYNEQFF. The CDR3 nucleotides read TGTGCCAGCAGCTTGATAGTGGGAGAATGGAGACCTTACAATGAGCAGTTCTTC. The full variable domain, rest sourced from reference TRBV7-2 and TRBJ2-1, is GAGVSQSPSNKVTEKGKDVELRCDPISGHTALYWYRQSLGQGLEFLIYFQGNSAPDKSGLPSDRFSAERTGGSVSTLTIQRTQQEDSAVYLCASSLIVGEWRPYNEQFFGPGTRLTVL.

This clonotype was observed at least ten times. One end of the junction fails to match germline, which may point to a read error. The chain uses TRBV5-1 and TRBJ1-6; 7 bases line up with TRBD1. Germline V gives CDR1 SGHRS, CDR2 YFSETQ. The CDR3 covers 14 residues. Here the CDR3 reads CASRDSSYNSPLHF. In DNA form, the CDR3 reads TGTGCCAGCAGGGACAGCTCCTATAATTCACCCCTCCACTTT.

This clonotype occurred a few times. J is TRBJ2-5 and V is TRBV11-2; tentatively, D is TRBD2 (6 bases). This CDR3 contains 15 residues. Trimming left V 2 bases short and J 0 bases short, with 10 bases between. Germline-derived CDR1 and CDR2 are SGHAT and FQNNGV. CDR3 DNA sequence: TGTGCCAGCAGCTTATGGCGGGGACACCAAGAGACCCAGTACTTC. Residues: CASSLWRGHQETQYF.

The gene calls are TRBV28 and TRBJ1-4; TRBD1 matches at 8 bases. The trim removed 8 bases at V and 8 bases at J, leaving 7 bases unmatched. The CDR3 loop spans 13 amino acids. CDR1 MDHEN and CDR2 SYDVKM come from the germline V gene. The CDR3 loop is CASYRTGSEKLFF. CDR3 DNA: TGTGCCAGCTATCGGACAGGGTCGGAAAAACTGTTTTTT.

The chain combines TRBV20-1 with TRBJ2-7; TRBD1 or TRBD2 may be the D gene (5 bases each). V gave up 4 bases and J gave up 0 bases, with 13 bases separating them. Per the germline V gene, CDR1 is DFQATT and CDR2 is SNEGSKA (reference sequence). CDR3 length equals 14 residues. This chain's CDR3 is CSATRDPSSYEQYF. CDR3 coding DNA: TGCAGTGCTACCAGGGACCCGAGCTCCTACGAGCAGTACTTC.

A single count supports this clonotype. This sequence joins TRBV14 and TRBJ1-2; D ambiguous. The CDR3 spans 13 residues. The germline gives CDR1 SGHDN, CDR2 FVKESK. V was clipped by 4 bases and J by 3 bases, with 9 bases between them. The DNA for the CDR3 is TGTGCCAGCAGCCTGTCGGACGACTATGGCTACACCTTC. Amino acid sequence: CASSLSDDYGYTF. The variable domain in full, completed from reference TRBV14 and TRBJ1-2, reads EAGVTQFPSHSVIEKGQTVTLRCDPISGHDNLYWYRRVMGKEIKFLLHFVKESKQDESGMPNNRFLAERTGGTYSTLKVQPAELEDSGVYFCASSLSDDYGYTFGSGTRLTVV.

A remark on this clonotype: Since a much larger clone is just one base distant, this may be a read error. DNA for the CDR3: TGTGCCAGCACCCCCGGGACAGCTAACTATGGCTACACCTTC. It codes for CASTPGTANYGYTF. The chain uses TRBV28 and TRBJ1-2, with 7 bases aligning to TRBD1. V was pared by 7 bases and J by 0 bases, with 5 bases of the junction left unmatched. The CDR3 totals 14 residues. The germline V gene encodes CDR1 MDHEN and CDR2 SYDVKM.

This clonotype was recorded at least ten times. J is TRBJ2-7 and V is TRBV28; possible D gene TRBD2, 6 bases. CDR1 and CDR2 from the germline V gene are MDHEN and SYDVKM. There are 18 residues in the CDR3. The ends were cut back, 3 bases at V and 1 base at J, with 22 bases in the middle. CDR3 region: CASSFPPGWRDPSYEQYF. The CDR3 nucleotides read TGTGCCAGCAGTTTCCCGCCGGGATGGCGGGACCCTTCCTACGAGCAGTACTTC. The full variable domain, completed using reference TRBV28 and TRBJ2-7, is DVKVTQSSRYLVKRTGEKVFLECVQDMDHENMFWYRQDPGLGLRLIYFSYDVKMKEKGDIPEGYSVSREKKERFSLILESASTNQTSMYLCASSFPPGWRDPSYEQYFGPGTRLTVT.

This clonotype has more than one count but fewer than ten. The V gene is TRBV2, the J gene TRBJ2-7, with D possibly matching TRBD1 (6 bases). Between the trimmed V and J ends, which lost 3 bases and 4 bases, there was a span of 19 bases. Germline CDR1 reads SNHLY; CDR2 reads FYNNEI. CDR3 length equals 16 residues. This CDR3 reads CASSDPLRGSLYEQYF. The CDR3 DNA reads TGTGCCAGCAGTGATCCGCTGAGGGGGTCCCTATACGAGCAGTACTTC.

The rearrangement uses TRBV5-6 and TRBJ2-2; 8 positions match TRBD1. This CDR3 has 15 amino acids. V gave up 4 bases and J gave up 4 bases; unmatched junction bases: 6. Per the germline V gene, CDR1 is SGHDT and CDR2 is YYEEEE. The CDR3 spells CASSPLDRVTGELFF. The CDR3 DNA reads as TGTGCCAGCAGCCCATTGGACAGGGTCACCGGGGAGCTGTTTTTT.

This clonotype has a handful of counts. DNA for the CDR3: TGTGCCAGCAGCCCGCTCCTTGACACTGAAGCTTTCTTT. Amino acids: CASSPLLDTEAFF. The chain combines TRBV3-1 with TRBJ1-1, with D uncertain. The length of the CDR3 is 13 residues. Germline values: CDR1 LGHDT, CDR2 YNNKEL (reference sequence). V was pared by 4 bases and J by 3 bases, with 9 bases between.

Points on this clonotype: The junction and the germline gene differ at one end; a read error may be behind it. This sequence joins TRBV25-1 and TRBJ1-1, with D unresolved. CDR1 is MGHDK and CDR2 is SYGVNS in the germline V gene. There are 12 residues in the CDR3. The CDR3 sequence: CASRELGTEAFF. CDR3 nucleotide sequence: TGTGCCAGCAGGGAATTAGGCACTGAAGCTTTCTTT.

This clonotype was seen at least ten times. This chain links TRBV10-3 with TRBJ2-7; D remains unclear. V dropped 4 bases and J dropped 3 bases, with 13 bases sitting between them. Per germline, CDR1 ENHRY and CDR2 SYGVKD. The CDR3 has 14 amino acids. In DNA form, the CDR3 reads TGTGCCATCAGTGGCGAGGCCTCTTTCTACGAGCAGTACTTC. Translating gives CAISGEASFYEQYF.

There are a few counts of this clonotype. The J gene is TRBJ2-2, the V gene TRBV5-1; 7 bases are a match to TRBD2. This CDR3 comprises 16 residues. Per germline, CDR1 SGHRS and CDR2 YFSETQ. Trimming at V came to 2 bases and at J to 3 bases, leaving 7 bases not matched to a gene. The CDR3 loop is CASSFSWTRDTGELFF. The CDR3 region has the DNA TGCGCCAGCAGCTTTTCGTGGACTAGAGACACCGGGGAGCTGTTTTTT.

V gene TRBV2 combines with J gene TRBJ1-5; D is unresolved. The CDR3 is 15 residues long. In germline, CDR1 is SNHLY, CDR2 FYNNEI. V was clipped by 1 base and J by 1 base, with 8 bases between them. The CDR3 DNA follows: TGTGCCAGCAGTGAAGAGGGTAGGAGCAATCAGCCCCAGCATTTT. It encodes CASSEEGRSNQPQHF.